The T cell receptor (beta chain) described here comes from a study of spatial heterogeneity in lung cancer. The study's findings and limits: Expanded intratumoral alpha and beta TCR counts tracked tumor mutation counts.

Sample time point: sample taken at primary tumor resection. Whole RNA was taken from tumor, nontumor lung or frozen PBMC; it was then sequenced unsorted. Via MiXCR, TCRdb re-called the 5' RACE reads, giving one row per CDR3 protein. The sample has some 10,000 distinct CDR3 sequences; roughly an eighth are singletons. Germline V CDR1 and CDR2: DFQATT, SNEGSKA (reference sequence). The CDR3 covers 12 residues. With 3 bases removed from V and 12 bases from J, the gap between germline ends came to 15 bases. This clonotype was seen repeatedly, ten times or more. Its antigen is undetermined. Sequenced material: lung tumor tissue, taken at surgery. The TCR sequence derives from a male donor with early-stage non-small cell lung cancer. V is TRBV20-1 and J is TRBJ2-4, with no clear D. The CDR3 DNA sequence: TGCAGTGCTAGTCTGTCGGAACGATCTCAGTACTTC. It encodes CSASLSERSQYF.